The present entry profiles one T cell receptor (beta chain) with its context. The record originates from a study of technical replicates of blood from a handful of donors. Only in-frame clones appear in the TCRdb table, and some are missing; sequencing was by immunoSEQ multiplex PCR. The data show 50,000 or so clones, approximately 90% seen once. The clonotype originates from a human donor in good health. Some clones in this sample may be carry-over from other donors' samples. The sample taken for sequencing was PBMCs.

CDR3 DNA sequence: TGTGCCAGCAGTTTCCGCGTGGGACAGGCCTACTCCTACGAGCAGTACTTC. Translating gives CASSFRVGQAYSYEQYF. This chain connects TRBV27 to TRBJ2-7; 8 bases match TRBD1. Trimming cost V 3 bases and J 0 bases; bases outside gene matches: 10. The length of the CDR3 is 17 residues. Germline lookup yields CDR1 MNHEY and CDR2 SMNVEV (reference sequence).